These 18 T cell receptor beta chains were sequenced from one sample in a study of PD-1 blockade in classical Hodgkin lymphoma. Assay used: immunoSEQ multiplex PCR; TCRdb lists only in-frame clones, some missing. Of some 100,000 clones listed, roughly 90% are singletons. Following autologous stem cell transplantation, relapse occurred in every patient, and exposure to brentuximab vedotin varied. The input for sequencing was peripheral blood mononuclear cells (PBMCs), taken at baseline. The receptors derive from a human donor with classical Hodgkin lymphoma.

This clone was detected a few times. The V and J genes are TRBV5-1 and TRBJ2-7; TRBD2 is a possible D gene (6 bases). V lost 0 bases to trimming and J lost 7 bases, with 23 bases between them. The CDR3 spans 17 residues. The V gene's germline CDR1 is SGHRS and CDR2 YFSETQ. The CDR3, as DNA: TGCGCCAGCAGCTTGGGGGGTTCGGGAGCGCCTCCAAGGGAGCAGTACTTC. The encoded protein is CASSLGGSGAPPREQYF.

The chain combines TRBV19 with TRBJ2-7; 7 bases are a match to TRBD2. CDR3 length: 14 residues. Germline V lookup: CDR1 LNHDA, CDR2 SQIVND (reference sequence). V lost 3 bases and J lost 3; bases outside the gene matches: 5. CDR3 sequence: CASSIGGSFYEQYF. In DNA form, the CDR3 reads TGTGCCAGTAGTATCGGCGGGAGTTTCTACGAGCAGTACTTC.

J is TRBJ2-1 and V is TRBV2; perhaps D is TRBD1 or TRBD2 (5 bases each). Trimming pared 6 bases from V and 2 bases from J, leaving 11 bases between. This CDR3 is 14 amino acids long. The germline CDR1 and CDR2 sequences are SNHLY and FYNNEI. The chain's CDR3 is CASSAGTAYNEQFF. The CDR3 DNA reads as TGTGCCAGCAGCGCCGGGACGGCCTACAATGAGCAGTTCTTC. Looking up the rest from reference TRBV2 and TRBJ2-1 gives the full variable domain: EPEVTQTPSHQVTQMGQEVILRCVPISNHLYFYWYRQILGQKVEFLVSFYNNEISEKSEIFDDQFSVERPDGSNFTLKIRSTKLEDSAMYFCASSAGTAYNEQFFGPGTRLTVL.

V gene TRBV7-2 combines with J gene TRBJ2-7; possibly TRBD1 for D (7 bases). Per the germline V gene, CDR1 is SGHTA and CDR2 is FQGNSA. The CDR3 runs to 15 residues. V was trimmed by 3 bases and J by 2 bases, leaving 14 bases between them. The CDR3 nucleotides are TGTGCCAGCAGCTTTTACAGGGGAGGAGCCTACGAGCAGTACTTC. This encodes CASSFYRGGAYEQYF.

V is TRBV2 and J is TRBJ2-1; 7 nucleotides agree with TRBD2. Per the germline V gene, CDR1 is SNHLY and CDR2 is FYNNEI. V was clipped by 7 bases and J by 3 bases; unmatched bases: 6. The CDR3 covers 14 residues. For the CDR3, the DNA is TGTGCCAGCACAATCCTAGCGGTCTACAATGAGCAGTTCTTC. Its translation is CASTILAVYNEQFF.

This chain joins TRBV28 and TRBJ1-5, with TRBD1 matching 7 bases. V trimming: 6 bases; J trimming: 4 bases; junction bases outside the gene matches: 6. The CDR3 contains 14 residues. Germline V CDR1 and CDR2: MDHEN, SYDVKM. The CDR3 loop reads CASRGGRGNQPQHF. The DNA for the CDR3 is TGTGCCAGCAGAGGGGGCAGGGGTAATCAGCCCCAGCATTTT.

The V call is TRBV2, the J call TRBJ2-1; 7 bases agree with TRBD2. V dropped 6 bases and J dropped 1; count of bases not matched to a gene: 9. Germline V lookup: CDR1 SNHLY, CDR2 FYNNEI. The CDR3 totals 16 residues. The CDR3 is CASSETSWLSYNEQFF. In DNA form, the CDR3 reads TGTGCCAGCAGCGAGACTAGCTGGCTATCCTACAATGAGCAGTTCTTC.

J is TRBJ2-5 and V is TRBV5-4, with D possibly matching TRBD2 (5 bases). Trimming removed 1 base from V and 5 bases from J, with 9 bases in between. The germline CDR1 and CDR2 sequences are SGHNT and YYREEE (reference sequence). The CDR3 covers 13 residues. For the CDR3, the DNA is TGTGCCAGCAGCTTGTTGGGAGAGGAGACCCAGTACTTC. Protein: CASSLLGEETQYF.

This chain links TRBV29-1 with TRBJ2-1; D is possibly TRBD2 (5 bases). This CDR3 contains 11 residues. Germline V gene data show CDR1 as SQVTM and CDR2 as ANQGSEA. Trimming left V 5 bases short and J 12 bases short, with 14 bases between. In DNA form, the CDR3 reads TGCAGCGTTACCGCCCTAGCATGGCAGTTCTTC. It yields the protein CSVTALAWQFF.

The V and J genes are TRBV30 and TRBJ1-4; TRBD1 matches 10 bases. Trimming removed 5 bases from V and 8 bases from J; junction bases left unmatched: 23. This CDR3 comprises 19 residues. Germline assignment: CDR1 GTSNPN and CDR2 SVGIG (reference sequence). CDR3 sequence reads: CAWQTGTGDFFGSVEKLFF. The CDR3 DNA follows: TGTGCCTGGCAGACAGGGACAGGGGACTTCTTCGGGAGCGTAGAAAAACTGTTTTTT.

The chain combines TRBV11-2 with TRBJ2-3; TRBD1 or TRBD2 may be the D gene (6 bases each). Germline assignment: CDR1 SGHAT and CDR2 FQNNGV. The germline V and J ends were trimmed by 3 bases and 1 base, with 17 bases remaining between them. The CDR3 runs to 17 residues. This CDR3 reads CASSLRRAGEGTDTQYF. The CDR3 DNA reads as TGTGCCAGCAGCTTGAGGAGGGCAGGGGAGGGCACAGATACGCAGTATTTT.

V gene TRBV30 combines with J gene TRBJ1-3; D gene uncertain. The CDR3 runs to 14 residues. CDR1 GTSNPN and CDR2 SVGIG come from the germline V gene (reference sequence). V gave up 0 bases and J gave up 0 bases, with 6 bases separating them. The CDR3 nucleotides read TGTGCCTGGAGTGTACTGAGCTCTGGAAACACCATATATTTT. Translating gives CAWSVLSSGNTIYF.

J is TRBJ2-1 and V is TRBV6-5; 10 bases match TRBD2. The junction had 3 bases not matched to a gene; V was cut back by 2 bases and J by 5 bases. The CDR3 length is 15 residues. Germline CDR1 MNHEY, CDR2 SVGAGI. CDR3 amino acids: CASSYLAGVNNEQFF. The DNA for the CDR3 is TGTGCCAGCAGTTACCTAGCGGGAGTAAACAATGAGCAGTTCTTC.

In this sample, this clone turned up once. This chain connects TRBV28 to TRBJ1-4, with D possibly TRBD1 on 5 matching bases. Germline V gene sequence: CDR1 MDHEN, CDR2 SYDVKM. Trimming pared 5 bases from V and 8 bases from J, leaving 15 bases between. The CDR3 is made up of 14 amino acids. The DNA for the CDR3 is TGTGCCAGCAGTCCGGGGGGGGTCGGCGAAAAACTGTTTTTT. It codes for CASSPGGVGEKLFF.

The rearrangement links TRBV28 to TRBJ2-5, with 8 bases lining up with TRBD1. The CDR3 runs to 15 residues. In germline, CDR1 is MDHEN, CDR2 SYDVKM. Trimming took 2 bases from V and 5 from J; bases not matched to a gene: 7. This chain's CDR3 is CASSLRQGASETQYF. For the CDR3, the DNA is TGTGCCAGCAGTTTAAGGCAGGGGGCGTCTGAGACCCAGTACTTC. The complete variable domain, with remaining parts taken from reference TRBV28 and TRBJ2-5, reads DVKVTQSSRYLVKRTGEKVFLECVQDMDHENMFWYRQDPGLGLRLIYFSYDVKMKEKGDIPEGYSVSREKKERFSLILESASTNQTSMYLCASSLRQGASETQYFGPGTRLLVL.

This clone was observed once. The CDR3 sequence: CASGGGYEKLFF. CDR3 bases: TGTGCCAGCGGGGGGGGGTATGAAAAACTGTTTTTT. V and J are TRBV25-1 and TRBJ1-4, with D tentatively TRBD1 (5 bases). In germline, CDR1 is MGHDK, CDR2 SYGVNS. Trimming removed 8 bases at V and 6 bases at J, with 10 bases between. This CDR3 contains 12 residues.

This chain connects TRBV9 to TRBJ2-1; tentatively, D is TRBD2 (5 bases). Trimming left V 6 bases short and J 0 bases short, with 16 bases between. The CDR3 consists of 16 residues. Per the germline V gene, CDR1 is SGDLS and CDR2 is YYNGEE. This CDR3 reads CASTRSGGFSYNEQFF. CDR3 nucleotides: TGTGCCAGCACGAGGAGTGGCGGGTTCTCCTACAATGAGCAGTTCTTC.

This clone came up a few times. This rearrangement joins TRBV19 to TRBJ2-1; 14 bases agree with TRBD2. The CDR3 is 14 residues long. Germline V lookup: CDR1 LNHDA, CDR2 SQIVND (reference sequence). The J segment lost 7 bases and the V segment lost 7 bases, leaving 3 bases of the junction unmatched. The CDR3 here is CASMGLAGVNEQFF. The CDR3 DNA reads TGTGCCAGTATGGGACTAGCGGGAGTGAATGAGCAGTTCTTC.